These T cell receptor beta chains were read from a single sample in a study of cytomegalovirus exposure and HLA in healthy donors. The protocol was immunoSEQ multiplex PCR, while the TCRdb copy is restricted to in-frame clones and leaves out a portion. This table lists around 75,000 clones. The sample taken for sequencing was PBMCs. Every receptor here comes from a woman aged 55-69 years in good health and CMV-seronegative. Both conserved end residues are part of each CDR3. Fields, in order: J gene, D gene, V gene, CDR3 DNA, CDR3 protein. The D gene is left open where the match is weak.

TRBJ1-3 TRBD1 TRBV5-8 TGTGCCAGTGTGACAGGGGCGCACTCTGGAAACACCATATATTTT CASVTGAHSGNTIYF
TRBJ2-7 . TRBV7-2 TGTGCCAGCAGCTTAAGGTCCCCCGCGGCTTCCTACGAGCAGTACTTC CASSLRSPAASYEQYF
TRBJ2-1 TRBD2 TRBV2 TGTGCCAGCAGCCCCGGTAGCGGGGGTTACAATGAGCAGTTCTTC CASSPGSGGYNEQFF
TRBJ2-2 . TRBV7-9 TGTGCCAGCAGCCAGCAGGGTCCGGCGGCCCCCGCCGGGGAGCTGTTTTTT CASSQQGPAAPAGELFF
TRBJ2-7 . TRBV18 TGTGCCAGCCGATTTCGGACAGACGACGAGCAGTACTTC CASRFRTDDEQYF
TRBJ2-1 . TRBV5-1 TGCGCCAGCAGCTTGGCAGGGGCCCTTGATGAGCAGTTCTTC CASSLAGALDEQFF
TRBJ2-7 TRBD2 TRBV7-6 TGTGCCAGCAGCCGGGGGGGGTCGGGCTACGAGCAGTACTTC CASSRGGSGYEQYF
TRBJ2-1 TRBD2 TRBV19 TGTGCCAGTAGTGCCATTAGCGGGAGTAACTACAATGAGCAGTTCTTC CASSAISGSNYNEQFF
TRBJ1-1 . TRBV28 TGTGCCAGCAGTTTAGGCGGGGGCGGGAACACTGAAGCTTTCTTT CASSLGGGGNTEAFF
TRBJ2-7 . TRBV19 TGTGCCAGTAGTATAGGGGGCAGGGTTAACGAGCAGTACTTC CASSIGGRVNEQYF
TRBJ2-7 TRBD2 TRBV19 TGTGCCAGTAGAGCCGGGAGGGGTAAGACTAGCGGGAGTCACCACGAGCAGTACTTC CASRAGRGKTSGSHHEQYF
TRBJ2-2 . TRBV5-5 TGTGCCAGCAGCTTGCAAACCAGGGTGCACGGGGAGCTGTTTTTT CASSLQTRVHGELFF
TRBJ1-1 . TRBV25-1 TGTGCCAGCAGTGAATCCGGGGTCAGTGAAGCTTTCTTT CASSESGVSEAFF
TRBJ2-5 . TRBV12-2 TGTGCAAGTCGCTTAGCCCCTTCCGGGGGGGCTCAAGAGACCCAGTACTTC CASRLAPSGGAQETQYF
TRBJ2-7 . TRBV28 TGTGCCAGCAGTTTTCTTAGTACCTACGAGCAGTACTTC CASSFLSTYEQYF
TRBJ2-7 TRBD2 TRBV5-1 TGCGCCAGCAGCCCTCGGACTAGCGGCTACGAGCAGTACTTC CASSPRTSGYEQYF
TRBJ2-1 TRBD1 TRBV7-2 TGTGCCAGCAGCCGGGGACAGGGGTCCTACAATGAGCAGTTCTTC CASSRGQGSYNEQFF
TRBJ2-7 TRBD1 TRBV7-2 TGTGCCAGCAGCGATCCCGGGACAGTAGCCTACGAGCAGTACTTC CASSDPGTVAYEQYF
TRBJ1-2 TRBD1 TRBV2 TGTGCCAGCAGTACTACAGGGGGCCGGGGCTACACCTTC CASSTTGGRGYTF
TRBJ2-5 . TRBV19 TGTGCCAGTATGCTCCTGGGCGGGGAGACCCAGTACTTC CASMLLGGETQYF
TRBJ1-5 . TRBV27 TGTGCCAGCAGTTTTAGACATAGCAATCAGCCCCAGCATTTT CASSFRHSNQPQHF
TRBJ2-5 . TRBV30 TGTGCCTGGAGTGGCCAGCAGGGTGGGACCCAGTACTTC CAWSGQQGGTQYF
TRBJ1-3 . TRBV7-8 TGTGCCAGCAGCACTCGGCGGATCTCTGGAAACACCATATATTTT CASSTRRISGNTIYF
TRBJ2-7 TRBD1 TRBV27 TGTGCCAGCAGGACAGGGGCGGTAAACGAGCAGTACTTC CASRTGAVNEQYF
TRBJ2-7 . TRBV5-4 TGTGCCAGCAGCACAAGACAGGCCCCCTACGAGCAGTACTTC CASSTRQAPYEQYF
TRBJ2-1 TRBD2 TRBV9 TGTGCCAGCAGCGTTCTGAGCGGGAGCACCCTTGAGCAGTTCTTC CASSVLSGSTLEQFF
TRBJ2-5 . TRBV5-6 TGTGCCAGCACTCCCCGGGACATCTCGTGGACCCAGTACTTC CASTPRDISWTQYF
TRBJ2-7 TRBD2 TRBV10-1 TGCGCCAAAACCGGGCGGGAGGGGAACGACGAGCAGTACTTC CAKTGREGNDEQYF
TRBJ1-5 . TRBV28 TGTGCCAGCATGAGGCAGACCTTTTCCAATCAGCCCCAGCATTTT CASMRQTFSNQPQHF
TRBJ1-4 . TRBV19 TGTGCCAGTTCACCCCGTCTGTCGGGATCGCCAAGTAATGAAAAACTGTTTTTT CASSPRLSGSPSNEKLFF
TRBJ1-2 TRBD1 TRBV5-1 TGCGCCAGCAGCTTGGTCGGGACAGGGGATAAGCGGGCTGGCTACACCTTC CASSLVGTGDKRAGYTF
TRBJ2-7 . TRBV20-1 TGCAGTGCTAGAGAACTAGACGAGCAGTACTTC CSARELDEQYF
TRBJ2-5 . TRBV10-3 TGTGCCATCAGTGACGAGACAGGTGGCGCGGAGACCCAGTACTTC CAISDETGGAETQYF
TRBJ2-5 . TRBV6-5 TGTGCCAGCAGTAATGAGGCTGAGACCCAGTACTTC CASSNEAETQYF
TRBJ1-4 TRBD1 TRBV27 TGTGCCAGCAGCCTAGACAGGGTTCGGGAAAAACTGTTTTTT CASSLDRVREKLFF
TRBJ2-1 TRBD2 TRBV29-1 TGCAGCGCAGCGGGGGCAGGTCGTGAGCAGTTCTTC CSAAGAGREQFF